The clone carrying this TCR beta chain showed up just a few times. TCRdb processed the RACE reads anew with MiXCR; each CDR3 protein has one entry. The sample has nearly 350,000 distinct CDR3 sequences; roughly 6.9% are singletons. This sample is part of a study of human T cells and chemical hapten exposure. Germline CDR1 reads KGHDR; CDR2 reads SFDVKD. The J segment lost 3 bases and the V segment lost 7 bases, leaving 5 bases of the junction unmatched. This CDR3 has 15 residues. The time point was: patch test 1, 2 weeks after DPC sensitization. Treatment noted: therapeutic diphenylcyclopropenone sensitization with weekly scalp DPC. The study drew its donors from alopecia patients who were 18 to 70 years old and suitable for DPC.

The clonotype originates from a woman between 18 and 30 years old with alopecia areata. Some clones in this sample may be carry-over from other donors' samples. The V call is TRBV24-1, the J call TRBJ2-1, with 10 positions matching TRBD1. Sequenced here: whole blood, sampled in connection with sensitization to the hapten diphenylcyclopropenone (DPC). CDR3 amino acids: CATSPRDRGYNEQFF. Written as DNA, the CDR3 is TGTGCCACCAGCCCCCGGGACAGGGGCTACAATGAGCAGTTCTTC.